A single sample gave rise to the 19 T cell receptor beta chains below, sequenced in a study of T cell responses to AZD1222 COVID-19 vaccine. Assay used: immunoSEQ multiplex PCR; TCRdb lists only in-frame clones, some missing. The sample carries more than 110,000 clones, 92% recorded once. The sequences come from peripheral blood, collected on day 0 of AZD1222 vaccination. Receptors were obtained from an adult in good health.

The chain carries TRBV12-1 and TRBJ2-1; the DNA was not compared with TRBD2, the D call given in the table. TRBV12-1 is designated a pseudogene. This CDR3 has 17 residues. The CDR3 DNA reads TGTGCCAGCAGCTTTGGACCCTTTCGCGGGACCTACAATGAGCAGTTCTTC. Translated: CASSFGPFRGTYNEQFF.

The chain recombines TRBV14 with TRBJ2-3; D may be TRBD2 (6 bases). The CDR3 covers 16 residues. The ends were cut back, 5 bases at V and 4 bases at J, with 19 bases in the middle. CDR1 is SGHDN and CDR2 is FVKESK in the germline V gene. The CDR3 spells CASSLERLPSADTQYF. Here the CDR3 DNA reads TGTGCCAGCAGCTTAGAACGCCTGCCTAGCGCAGATACGCAGTATTTT.

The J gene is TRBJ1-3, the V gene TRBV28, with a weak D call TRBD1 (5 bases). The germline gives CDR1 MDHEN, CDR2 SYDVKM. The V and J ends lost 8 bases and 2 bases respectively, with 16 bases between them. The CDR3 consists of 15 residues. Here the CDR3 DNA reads TGTGCCAGCTCTCCGCAGGGCTTTGCTGGAAACACCATATATTTT. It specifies CASSPQGFAGNTIYF.

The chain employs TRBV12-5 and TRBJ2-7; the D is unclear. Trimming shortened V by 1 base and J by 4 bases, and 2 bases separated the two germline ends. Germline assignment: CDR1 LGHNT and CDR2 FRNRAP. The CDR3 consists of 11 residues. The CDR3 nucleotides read TGTGCTAGTGGTTTGGGATACGAGCAGTACTTC. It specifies CASGLGYEQYF.

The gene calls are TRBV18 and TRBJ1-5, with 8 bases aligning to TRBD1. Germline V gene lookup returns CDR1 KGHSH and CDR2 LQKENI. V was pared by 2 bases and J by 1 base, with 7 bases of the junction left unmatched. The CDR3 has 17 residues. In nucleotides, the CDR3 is TGTGCCAGCTCACCAAGCGGGACAGGAACGAGCAATCAGCCCCAGCATTTT. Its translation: CASSPSGTGTSNQPQHF.

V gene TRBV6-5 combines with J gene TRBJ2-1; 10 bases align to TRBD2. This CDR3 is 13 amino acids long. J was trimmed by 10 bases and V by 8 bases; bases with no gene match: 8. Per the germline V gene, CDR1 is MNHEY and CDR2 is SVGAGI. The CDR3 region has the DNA TGTGCCAGCGCACTGGGACTAGCGAAAGAGCAGTTCTTC. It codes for CASALGLAKEQFF.

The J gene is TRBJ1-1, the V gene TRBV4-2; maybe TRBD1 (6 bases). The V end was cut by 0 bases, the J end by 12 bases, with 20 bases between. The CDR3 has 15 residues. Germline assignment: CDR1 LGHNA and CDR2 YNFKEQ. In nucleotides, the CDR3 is TGTGCCAGCAGCCAAGACACGTCGGGGGGCGCCTGGACTTTCTTT. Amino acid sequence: CASSQDTSGGAWTFF.

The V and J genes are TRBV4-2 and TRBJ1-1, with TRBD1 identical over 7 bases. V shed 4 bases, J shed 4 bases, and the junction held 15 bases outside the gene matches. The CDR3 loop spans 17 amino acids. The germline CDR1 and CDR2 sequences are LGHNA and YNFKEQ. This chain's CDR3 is CASSPSQSGGVSTEAFF. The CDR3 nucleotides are TGTGCCAGCAGCCCGAGTCAGTCAGGGGGGGTTAGCACTGAAGCTTTCTTT.

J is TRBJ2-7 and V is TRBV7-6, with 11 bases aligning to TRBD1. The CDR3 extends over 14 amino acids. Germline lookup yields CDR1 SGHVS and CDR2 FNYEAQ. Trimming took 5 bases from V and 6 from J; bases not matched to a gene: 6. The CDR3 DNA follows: TGTGCCAGCAGCCCTCGGGGACAGGGGGGCGAGCAGTACTTC. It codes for CASSPRGQGGEQYF.

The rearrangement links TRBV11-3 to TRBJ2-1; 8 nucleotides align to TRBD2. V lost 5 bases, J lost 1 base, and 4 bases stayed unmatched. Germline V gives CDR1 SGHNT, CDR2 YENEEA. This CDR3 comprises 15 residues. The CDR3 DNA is TGTGCCAGCAGCCAGCGGGGGTTTTCCTACAATGAGCAGTTCTTC. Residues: CASSQRGFSYNEQFF.

CDR3 sequence: CASTEGAGGYVKLFF. The DNA for the CDR3 is TGTGCCAGCACCGAAGGGGCAGGGGGCTACGTAAAACTGTTTTTT. The V gene is TRBV6-5, the J gene TRBJ1-4, with 8 bases identical to TRBD1. The CDR3 is 15 amino acids. The V gene's germline CDR1 is MNHEY and CDR2 SVGAGI. V lost 7 bases to trimming and J lost 10 bases; unmatched junction nucleotides: 14.

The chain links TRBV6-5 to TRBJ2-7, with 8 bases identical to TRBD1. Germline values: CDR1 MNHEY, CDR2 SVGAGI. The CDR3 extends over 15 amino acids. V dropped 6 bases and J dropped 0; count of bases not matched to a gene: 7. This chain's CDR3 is CASSERTGSSYEQYF. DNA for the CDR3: TGTGCCAGCAGCGAGCGGACAGGGAGCTCCTACGAGCAGTACTTC.

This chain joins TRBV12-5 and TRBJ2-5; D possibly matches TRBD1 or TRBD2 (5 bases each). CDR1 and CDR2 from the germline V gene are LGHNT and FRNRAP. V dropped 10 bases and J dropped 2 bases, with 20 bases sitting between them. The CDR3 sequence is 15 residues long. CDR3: CANRSSREPQETQYF. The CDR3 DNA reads TGTGCTAATCGATCGTCCAGGGAGCCTCAAGAGACCCAGTACTTC.

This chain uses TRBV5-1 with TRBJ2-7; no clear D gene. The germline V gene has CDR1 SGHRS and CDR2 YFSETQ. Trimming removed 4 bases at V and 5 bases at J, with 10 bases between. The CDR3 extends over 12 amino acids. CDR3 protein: CASSNNLDEQYF. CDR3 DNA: TGCGCCAGCAGCAACAACCTAGACGAGCAGTACTTC.

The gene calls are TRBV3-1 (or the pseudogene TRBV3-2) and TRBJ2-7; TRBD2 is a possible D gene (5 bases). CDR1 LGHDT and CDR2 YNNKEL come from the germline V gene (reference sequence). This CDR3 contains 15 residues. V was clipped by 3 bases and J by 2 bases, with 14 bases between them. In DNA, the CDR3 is TGTGCCAGCAGCCAGGATGTTGGACTGGCCTACGAGCAGTACTTC. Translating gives CASSQDVGLAYEQYF.

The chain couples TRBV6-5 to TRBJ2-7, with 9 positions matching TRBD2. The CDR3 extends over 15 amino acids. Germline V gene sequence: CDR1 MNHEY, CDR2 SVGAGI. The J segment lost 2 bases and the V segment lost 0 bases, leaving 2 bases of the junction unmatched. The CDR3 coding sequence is TGTGCCAGCAGTTACTCGCGGGAGGGCCCCTACGAGCAGTACTTC. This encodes CASSYSREGPYEQYF.

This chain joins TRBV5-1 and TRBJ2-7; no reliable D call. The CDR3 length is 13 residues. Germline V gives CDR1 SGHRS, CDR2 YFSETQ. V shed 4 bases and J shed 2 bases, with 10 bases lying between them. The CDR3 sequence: CASSTEGAYEQYF. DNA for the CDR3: TGCGCCAGCAGCACAGAAGGCGCCTACGAGCAGTACTTC.

The CDR3 sequence is CASSLGYEQFF. The CDR3 coding sequence is TGCGCCAGCAGCCTCGGTTATGAGCAGTTCTTC. The chain uses TRBV5-1 and TRBJ2-1; D not resolved. V lost 4 bases, J lost 8 bases, and 7 bases lay in between. The CDR3 has 11 amino acids. Per germline, CDR1 SGHRS and CDR2 YFSETQ.

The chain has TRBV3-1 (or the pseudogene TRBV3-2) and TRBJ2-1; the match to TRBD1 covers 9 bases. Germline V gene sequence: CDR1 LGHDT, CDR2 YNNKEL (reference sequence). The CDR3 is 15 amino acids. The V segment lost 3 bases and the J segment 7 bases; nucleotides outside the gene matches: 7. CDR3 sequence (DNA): TGTGCCAGCAGCCAGTTGGGGACAGGGAGGAATGAGCAGTTCTTC. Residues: CASSQLGTGRNEQFF.